This T cell receptor beta chain was documented in a study of T cell changes during pregnancy in multiple sclerosis. The germline V gene has CDR1 MGHRA and CDR2 YSYEKL. Trimming at V came to 4 bases and at J to 4 bases, leaving 7 bases not matched to a gene. This CDR3 has 15 residues. The protocol was immunoSEQ multiplex PCR, while the TCRdb copy is restricted to in-frame clones and leaves out a portion. The sample contains about 60,000 clones, about 93% of which appear only once. The sequence derives from a female donor with multiple sclerosis, enrolled in a pregnancy study. The chain carries TRBV4-1 and TRBJ2-5; 9 nucleotides line up with TRBD1. Specimen: CD8+ T cells from peripheral blood mononuclear cells, collected in the second trimester of pregnancy. The CDR3 protein is CASSLDRGVLETQYF. Written as DNA, the CDR3 is TGCGCCAGCAGCCTGGACAGGGGAGTACTAGAGACCCAGTACTTC.